This passage covers 21 T cell receptor beta chains from one sample sequenced in a study of lymphopenia after photon versus proton radiotherapy. Clones were read by immunoSEQ multiplex PCR, and TCRdb kept only the in-frame ones, dropping some. Of about 30,000 clones detected, approximately 87% appear once; the ten largest clones hold 5.5% to 7.5%. The sequenced sample was peripheral blood, obtained from a patient treated with photon-based radiotherapy. These receptors were taken from a woman aged 45-60 years with pancreatic cancer.

The V and J genes are TRBV20-1 and TRBJ2-1; a possible D gene is TRBD2 (6 bases). From germline, CDR1 is DFQATT and CDR2 SNEGSKA (reference sequence). The CDR3 sequence is 10 residues long. Trimming cost V 6 bases and J 13 bases, with 13 bases left between them. DNA of the CDR3: TGCAGTGCACTCCGGGACTTACAGTTCTTC. Amino acids: CSALRDLQFF.

This chain links TRBV6-6 with TRBJ2-7, with TRBD1 matching over 9 bases. J lost 5 bases, V lost 5 bases, and 7 bases had no gene match. The CDR3 extends over 14 amino acids. CDR1 is MNHNY, CDR2 SVGAGI, per germline (reference sequence). CDR3 amino acids: CASSGRDRAHEQYF. The CDR3 coding sequence is TGTGCCAGCAGTGGCCGGGACAGGGCGCACGAGCAGTACTTC.

The rearrangement uses TRBV7-8 and TRBJ1-3, with 7 bases matching TRBD1. V dropped 3 bases and J dropped 0; count of bases not matched to a gene: 11. The CDR3 length is 18 residues. CDR1 and CDR2 (germline): SGHVS, FQNEAQ. CDR3 protein: CASSLPRGTDLSGNTIYF. The CDR3 coding sequence is TGTGCCAGCAGCTTGCCCAGAGGGACAGACCTCTCTGGAAACACCATATATTTT.

This clone came up once. The rearrangement joins TRBV29-1 to TRBJ2-1; 12 nucleotides align to TRBD2. Trimming took 4 bases from V and 9 from J; bases not matched to a gene: 4. The CDR3 totals 13 residues. Germline values: CDR1 SQVTM, CDR2 ANQGSEA. This chain's CDR3 is CSVGLAGVIEQFF. Here the CDR3 DNA reads TGCAGCGTTGGACTAGCGGGAGTGATTGAGCAGTTCTTC.

The rearrangement links TRBV9 to TRBJ1-1; D remains ambiguous. Germline CDR1 and CDR2: SGDLS and YYNGEE. The CDR3 has 11 residues. Deletions cut 4 bases from V and 5 bases from J, with 6 bases between. CDR3 amino acids: CASSPTTEAFF. The DNA of the CDR3 is TGTGCCAGCAGCCCAACGACTGAAGCTTTCTTT.

V gene TRBV19 combines with J gene TRBJ2-5; 11 bases map to TRBD1. CDR1 is LNHDA and CDR2 is SQIVND in the germline V gene (reference sequence). This CDR3 region has 16 residues. V trimming: 9 bases; J trimming: 2 bases; junction bases outside the gene matches: 11. CDR3 coding DNA: TGTGCCAGCCCCCAGGGGACAGGGGGGGGGCAAGAGACCCAGTACTTC. Encoded protein: CASPQGTGGGQETQYF.

This chain connects TRBV28 to TRBJ2-7; D is uncertain. Germline values: CDR1 MDHEN, CDR2 SYDVKM. The CDR3 loop spans 12 amino acids. V gave up 5 bases and J gave up 4 bases, with 9 bases separating them. CDR3 sequence reads: CASSPRMYEQYF. CDR3 DNA: TGTGCCAGCAGTCCTCGGATGTACGAGCAGTACTTC.

The chain is built from TRBV5-6 and TRBJ2-7; 8 bases fit TRBD2. Germline CDR1 is SGHDT and CDR2 is YYEEEE. The CDR3 is 15 amino acids. With 3 bases clipped from V and 2 bases from J, the junction kept 7 bases outside the gene matches. In DNA, the CDR3 is TGTGCCAGCAGCTCCGAGTCTAGCGGGCCCTACGAGCAGTACTTC. Translated, it gives CASSSESSGPYEQYF.

V is TRBV27 and J is TRBJ2-1; TRBD2 is a possible D gene (5 bases). The ends were cut back, 2 bases at V and 0 bases at J, with 5 bases in the middle. From germline, CDR1 is MNHEY and CDR2 SMNVEV (reference sequence). This CDR3 region has 14 residues. CDR3 nucleotides: TGTGCCAGCAGTTTAGCGGGCTCCTACAATGAGCAGTTCTTC. It translates to CASSLAGSYNEQFF.

The chain couples TRBV13 to TRBJ2-2; the D gene is possibly TRBD1 (6 bases). Germline-derived CDR1 and CDR2 are PRHDT and FYEKMQ (reference sequence). The CDR3 covers 15 residues. V was cut by 0 bases and J by 5 bases, with 10 bases left in between. The chain's CDR3 is CASSLGQGWTGELFF. Here the CDR3 DNA reads TGTGCCAGCAGCTTAGGACAGGGTTGGACCGGGGAGCTGTTTTTT.

The rearrangement links TRBV11-1 to TRBJ1-4, with D hard to call. The CDR3 totals 14 residues. In germline, CDR1 is SGHAT, CDR2 FQDESV (reference sequence). V was clipped by 2 bases and J by 12 bases, with 16 bases between them. In DNA form, the CDR3 reads TGTGCCAGCAGCTTACGAGACTGGGCCTCGGAACTGTTTTTT. Translation gives CASSLRDWASELFF.

The rearrangement uses TRBV7-9 and TRBJ1-6, with 8 bases identical to TRBD1. The ends lost 4 bases at V and 6 bases at J; junction bases unmatched: 2. Germline-derived CDR1 and CDR2 are SEHNR and FQNEAQ (reference sequence). The CDR3 consists of 14 residues. As DNA, the CDR3 is TGTGCCAGCAGCTCGACAGGGGTTAATTCACCCCTCCACTTT. Translation: CASSSTGVNSPLHF. The full variable domain, rest sourced from reference TRBV7-9 and TRBJ1-6, is DTGVSQNPRHKITKRGQNVTFRCDPISEHNRLYWYRQTLGQGPEFLTYFQNEAQLEKSRLLSDRFSAERPKGSFSTLEIQRTEQGDSAMYLCASSSTGVNSPLHFGNGTRLTVT.

This rearrangement joins TRBV5-5 to TRBJ2-7; the D call may be TRBD1 or TRBD2 (6 bases each). V was trimmed by 6 bases and J by 4 bases, leaving 14 bases between them. The germline gives CDR1 SGHKS, CDR2 YYEKEE (reference sequence). The length of the CDR3 is 13 residues. CDR3 protein: CASTFWGAYEQYF. DNA for the CDR3: TGTGCCAGCACCTTTTGGGGGGCATACGAGCAGTACTTC.

The chain carries TRBV7-2 and TRBJ2-2, with TRBD2 matching 11 bases. CDR3 length: 17 residues. The ends lost 3 bases at V and 5 bases at J; junction bases unmatched: 8. The V gene's germline CDR1 is SGHTA and CDR2 FQGNSA. Here the CDR3 DNA reads TGTGCCAGCAGCTTCGATAGCGGGAGGGCCAGAACCGGGGAGCTGTTTTTT. Its translation is CASSFDSGRARTGELFF.

The chain carries TRBV4-3 and TRBJ2-1; D may be TRBD1 or TRBD2 (5 bases each). Germline CDR1 is LGHNA and CDR2 is YSLEER. The ends were cut back, 4 bases at V and 0 bases at J, with 16 bases in the middle. CDR3 length: 17 amino acids. CDR3 region: CASSPEGLASSYNEQFF. CDR3 DNA: TGCGCCAGCAGCCCCGAGGGGCTCGCCAGCTCCTACAATGAGCAGTTCTTC.

The gene calls are TRBV10-1 and TRBJ2-1; perhaps TRBD2 as D (5 bases). Germline CDR1 and CDR2: WNHNN and SYGVQD (reference sequence). The CDR3 consists of 12 residues. V lost 9 bases, J lost 10 bases, and 16 bases lay in between. This CDR3 is CASAKGDREQFF. DNA for the CDR3: TGCGCCAGTGCGAAGGGAGATCGGGAGCAGTTCTTC.

This rearrangement joins TRBV28 to TRBJ1-2; 10 positions agree with TRBD1. The CDR3 spans 18 residues. Germline trimming cut 6 bases from V and 6 bases from J; bases unmatched to any gene: 19. Per germline, CDR1 MDHEN and CDR2 SYDVKM. CDR3 DNA: TGTGCCAGCAGCCCCGGAGGGTTGAGCACGACAGGGGGCGATGGCTACACCTTC. Its protein is CASSPGGLSTTGGDGYTF.

V is TRBV10-1 and J is TRBJ2-5; D is perhaps TRBD1 (6 bases). V was cut by 9 bases and J by 1 base, with 18 bases left in between. Germline lookup yields CDR1 WNHNN and CDR2 SYGVQD (reference sequence). The CDR3 runs 15 residues. This chain's CDR3 is CARVRFRQAQETQYF. CDR3 in DNA: TGCGCCAGGGTAAGATTTCGACAGGCCCAAGAGACCCAGTACTTC.

This chain links TRBV19 with TRBJ2-1; D is perhaps TRBD1 (6 bases). This CDR3 comprises 15 residues. The ends were cut back, 9 bases at V and 4 bases at J, with 19 bases in the middle. The germline CDR1 and CDR2 sequences are LNHDA and SQIVND (reference sequence). This chain's CDR3 is CASRGQGQAYNEQFF. The CDR3 coding sequence is TGTGCCAGCCGGGGACAAGGACAAGCATACAATGAGCAGTTCTTC.

This chain connects TRBV5-4 to TRBJ2-3; 12 bases map to TRBD2. Germline values: CDR1 SGHNT, CDR2 YYREEE (reference sequence). CDR3 length equals 17 residues. V dropped 0 bases and J dropped 11; count of bases not matched to a gene: 13. CDR3 sequence (DNA): TGTGCCAGCAGCTTGGATCTAGCGGGAGGGAGGGGGTTCGGGCAGTATTTT. This codes for CASSLDLAGGRGFGQYF.

The rearrangement uses TRBV7-8 and TRBJ2-3, with a tentative D call TRBD2 (5 bases). V was clipped by 0 bases and J by 1 base, with 8 bases between them. CDR1 is SGHVS, CDR2 FQNEAQ, per germline. The CDR3 length is 15 residues. This CDR3 reads CASSLASGRTDTQYF. The CDR3 DNA reads as TGTGCCAGCAGCTTAGCAAGCGGTCGCACAGATACGCAGTATTTT.